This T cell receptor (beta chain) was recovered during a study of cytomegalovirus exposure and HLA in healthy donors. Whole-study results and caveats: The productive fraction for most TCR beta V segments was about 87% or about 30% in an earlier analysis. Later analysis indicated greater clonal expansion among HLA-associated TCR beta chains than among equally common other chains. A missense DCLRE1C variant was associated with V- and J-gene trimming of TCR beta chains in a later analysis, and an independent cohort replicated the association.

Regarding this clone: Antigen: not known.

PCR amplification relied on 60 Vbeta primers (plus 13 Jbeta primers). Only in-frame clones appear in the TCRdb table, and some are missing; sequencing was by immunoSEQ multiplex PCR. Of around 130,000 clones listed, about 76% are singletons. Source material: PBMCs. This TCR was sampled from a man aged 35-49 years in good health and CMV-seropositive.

CDR3 region: CASAAQGASTGELFF. As DNA, the CDR3 is TGTGCCAGCGCAGCGCAGGGGGCGAGTACCGGGGAGCTGTTTTTT. The V gene is TRBV9, the J gene TRBJ2-2, with TRBD1 matching 8 bases. With V trimmed by 7 bases and J by 5 bases, 10 bases remained unmatched. Germline V gives CDR1 SGDLS, CDR2 YYNGEE. The CDR3 has 15 amino acids.